The table lists the clone carrying this T cell receptor (beta chain) with a count of one. The target antigen is unknown. Germline V gives CDR1 LNHNV, CDR2 YYDKDF (reference sequence). The CDR3 contains 13 residues. This entry comes from a study of post-analysis software for immune sequencing data. Study-level information: The patients showed relapsing-remitting, secondary progressive and progressive-relapsing multiple sclerosis courses. Notes on the study in general: When patients were compared with controls, about five TRBV segments were more frequent, TRBV5-6, TRBV5-1 and TRBV20-1 among them. Samples from a shared batch, those prepared together, strongly co-clustered by F measure.

The library was made from cDNA and included unique molecular identifiers. One entry per CDR3 protein, called by TCRdb with MiXCR from the PCR reads. Of some 890,000 distinct CDR3 sequences listed, 53% are singletons. The receptor was isolated from a girl between 10 and 17 years old with multiple sclerosis. The chain recombines TRBV15 with TRBJ2-5; possible D gene TRBD2, 6 bases. The DNA end is a closer match to TRBJ2-7, so the J assignment may be wrong. Specimen: blood. CDR3 residues: CATSNPTSSEQYF. CDR3 sequence (DNA): TGTGCCACCAGCAATCCAACTAGCTCCGAGCAGTACTTC.